The next 7 T cell receptor beta chains were all read from a single sample in a study of neoadjuvant anti-PD-1 for oral cavity cancer. The data were produced by immunoSEQ multiplex PCR, yet TCRdb's version contains in-frame clones alone and is incomplete. The repertoire holds around 81,000 clones, with less than 85% as singletons. The sequencing used PBMCs, collected before nivolumab (anti-PD-1) treatment. Source of these receptors: a person aged 35-79 years with oral cavity squamous cell carcinoma.

The V and J genes are TRBV5-1 and TRBJ1-3, with 8 bases that match TRBD1. The CDR3 is made up of 17 amino acids. Germline CDR1 is SGHRS and CDR2 is YFSETQ. V lost 4 bases to trimming and J lost 0 bases; unmatched junction nucleotides: 9. CDR3 region: CASSPGDRRSSGNTIYF. The CDR3 DNA reads as TGCGCCAGCAGCCCCGGGGACAGGCGTTCCTCTGGAAACACCATATATTTT.

The chain employs TRBV7-3 and TRBJ2-5; D remains unclear. In germline, CDR1 is SGHTA, CDR2 FQGTGA. V was cut by 1 base and J by 3 bases, with 6 bases left in between. The CDR3 runs 13 residues. DNA of the CDR3: TGTGCCAGCAGCTTAAATGGAAAAGAGACCCAGTACTTC. This encodes CASSLNGKETQYF.

This rearrangement joins TRBV5-4 to TRBJ1-2, with TRBD1 matching over 10 bases. Germline assignment: CDR1 SGHNT and CDR2 YYREEE (reference sequence). The junction had 6 bases not matched to a gene; V was cut back by 2 bases and J by 8 bases. The CDR3 runs to 14 residues. CDR3 residues: CASSLGQGEVGYTF. CDR3 nucleotide sequence: TGTGCCAGCAGCTTAGGACAGGGGGAGGTGGGCTACACCTTC.

The V and J genes are TRBV2 and TRBJ1-2, with 7 bases identical to TRBD1. This CDR3 region has 15 residues. Germline assignment: CDR1 SNHLY and CDR2 FYNNEI. Trimming took 6 bases from V and 0 from J; bases not matched to a gene: 7. CDR3 loop: CASSQGQSPNYGYTF. For the CDR3, the DNA is TGTGCCAGCAGCCAGGGACAGTCACCTAACTATGGCTACACCTTC.

The CDR3 reads CSVARDSGSYEQYF. CDR3 nucleotide sequence: TGCAGCGTAGCCCGGGACAGTGGCTCCTACGAGCAGTACTTC. V is TRBV29-1 and J is TRBJ2-7, with 7 positions matching TRBD1. Looked up from germline, CDR1 is SQVTM and CDR2 is ANQGSEA. The trim removed 6 bases at V and 0 bases at J, leaving 8 bases unmatched. The CDR3 is 14 amino acids.

The V gene is TRBV7-6, the J gene TRBJ2-5; TRBD1 or TRBD2 may be the D gene (5 bases each). Germline CDR1 reads SGHVS; CDR2 reads FNYEAQ. CDR3 size: 16 residues. Trimming took 5 bases from V and 7 from J, leaving 23 bases between them. The CDR3 nucleotides are TGTGCCAGCAGCCCTGGTAGTAAAGGGGTGGCGGGGACCCAGTACTTC. This encodes CASSPGSKGVAGTQYF. The full variable domain, in which reference TRBV7-6 and TRBJ2-5 provide the parts outside the CDR3, is GAGVSQSPRYKVTKRGQDVALRCDPISGHVSLYWYRQALGQGPEFLTYFNYEAQQDKSGLPNDRFSAERPEGSISTLTIQRTEQRDSAMYRCASSPGSKGVAGTQYFGPGTRLLVL.

This clone was observed once. The V gene is TRBV27, the J gene TRBJ2-7; 7 positions match TRBD2. V lost 3 bases, J lost 4 bases, and 6 bases stayed unmatched. Germline values: CDR1 MNHEY, CDR2 SMNVEV (reference sequence). CDR3 size: 14 residues. The CDR3 bases are TGTGCCAGCAGTTTTGACGGGAGGAATTACGAGCAGTACTTC. As protein: CASSFDGRNYEQYF.